This TCR beta chain is drawn from a study of identical twins. Template switching created a universal primer site, and the cDNA included unique molecular identifiers. TCRdb re-analysed the 5' RACE reads in MiXCR, keeping a single row per CDR3 protein. The profile covers 300,000 to 400,000 distinct CDR3 sequences, with approximately 13% appearing a single time and roughly 7% taken by the ten largest. Healthy Caucasians, and only they, were the donors. The junction had 8 bases not matched to a gene; V was cut back by 5 bases and J by 7 bases. CDR1 is PRHDT and CDR2 is FYEKMQ in the germline V gene (reference sequence). The CDR3 length is 15 residues. This clonotype showed up just a few times. Its matching antigen is unknown. General study points: Partial confounding of zero-insertion analyses by invariant MAIT and iNKT cells was possible. Conclusions rested on cross-sectional statistics rather than following the same donors.

The same sample was also used in a study of yellow fever vaccine responses in identical twins.

This sequence originates from a woman aged 18-35 years in good health. The chain is built from TRBV13 and TRBJ1-4; 9 bases fit TRBD1. The sequenced sample was CD8+ T cells sorted from blood. The CDR3 is CASSKQGAVTEKLFF. The CDR3 DNA is TGTGCCAGCAGCAAACAGGGGGCGGTAACTGAAAAACTGTTTTTT. Drawing the rest from reference TRBV13 and TRBJ1-4, the complete variable domain is AAGVIQSPRHLIKEKRETATLKCYPIPRHDTVYWYQQGPGQDPQFLISFYEKMQSDKGSIPDRFSAQQFSDYHSELNMSSLELGDSALYFCASSKQGAVTEKLFFGSGTQLSVL.